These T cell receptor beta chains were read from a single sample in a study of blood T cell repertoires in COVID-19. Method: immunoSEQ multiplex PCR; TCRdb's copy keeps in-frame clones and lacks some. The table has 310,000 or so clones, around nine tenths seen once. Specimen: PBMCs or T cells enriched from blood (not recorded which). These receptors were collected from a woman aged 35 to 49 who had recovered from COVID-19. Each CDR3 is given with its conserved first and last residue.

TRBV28,CASSFSSYEQYF
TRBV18,CASSPGLDDEQFF
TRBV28,CASSLLDREYQPQHF
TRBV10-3,CATRTTVSGNTIYF
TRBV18,CAAGGGPGSGSGYEQYF
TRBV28,CASSSSGTGYNEQFF
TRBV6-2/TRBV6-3,CASSNRLTSTGELFF
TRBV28,CASRALAGGYNEQFF
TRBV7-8,CASSLGGDSYEQYF
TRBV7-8,CASSPYLGQTTVYTF
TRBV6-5,CASRIGGNNNEQFF
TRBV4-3,CASSLGQVSPLHF
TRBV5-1,CASSRDRGTDTQYF
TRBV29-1,CSLQDGGSTDTQYF
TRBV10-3,CAISTGFEQYF
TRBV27,CASRYQGAPTDTQYF
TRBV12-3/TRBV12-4,CASSRDRGLEQYF
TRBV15,CATSRDRVATNEKLFF
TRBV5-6,CASSLMGQATLFMNTEAFF
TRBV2,CASGGEMSSSYNEQFF
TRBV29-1,CSVEDTVYGYTF
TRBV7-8,CASSLGQGNEQFF
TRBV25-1,CASSEPGGAGETQYF
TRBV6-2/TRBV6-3,CASSYPPGHPPNTEAFF
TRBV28,CASSPYGYANTGELFF
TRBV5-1,CASSPGQGMIDTQYF
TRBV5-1,CASSLAGGHNEQFF
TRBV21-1,CASRRGWLFDSGANVLTF
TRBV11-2,CASSLVQVGELFF
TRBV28,CASRTGGRAEAFF
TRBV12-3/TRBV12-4,CASSRTGAYEQYF
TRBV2,CASSRDRGGTETQYF
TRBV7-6,CASSLVLGNTGELFF
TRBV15,CATSSASGRYNEQFF
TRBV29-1,CSVARQGADTQYF
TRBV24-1,CAVAGGSYEQYF
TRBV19,CASRREKVAIEAFF
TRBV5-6,CASSLGTGGPSYEQYF
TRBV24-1,CATSDPMTNRGGETQHF
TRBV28,CASSLSGAGVAFF
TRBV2,CASSEEGGRGSPLHF
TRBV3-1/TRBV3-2,CASSQEGRGRSTDTQYF
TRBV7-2,CASSLGGDTDTQYF
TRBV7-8,CASSLRVIYEQYF
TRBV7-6,CAASGGGGYTF